This is a list of T cell receptor beta chains from one sample in a study of healthy donors' naive CD4 and CD8 T cells. TCRdb passed the reads through MiXCR, listing each CDR3 protein once. This table holds approximately 200,000 distinct CDR3 sequences, about 76% found once. Sample: naive CD4+ and CD8+ T cells sorted from blood, pooled from several donors. Every receptor here comes from a pool of human donors in good health; the sample pools cells from several healthy donors. CDR3s include the opening cysteine and the closing phenylalanine or tryptophan. A D gene is named only where the DNA matches it firmly. For some rows the clone size is stated as once, few or many, or as a class when expanded; others skip it.

TRBV20-1	.	.	TRBJ2-7	TGCAGTGCTCGGACACCTAGCTCCTACGAGCAGTACTTC	CSARTPSSYEQYF
TRBV12-5	.	TRBD1	TRBJ1-3	TGTGCTAGTGGTTTGCAGTTCGAGGGGACAGATTCCTCTGGAAACACCATATATTTT	CASGLQFEGTDSSGNTIYF
TRBV6-1	.	TRBD2	TRBJ2-3	TGTGCCAGCACCGCTGGACTAGCGGGAGCAGATACGCAGTATTTT	CASTAGLAGADTQYF
TRBV19	.	TRBD2	TRBJ2-3	TGTGCCAGTAGTATGCCCGGACTAGCGGAAAGCACAGATACGCAGTATTTT	CASSMPGLAESTDTQYF
TRBV11-2	.	.	TRBJ2-4	TGTGCCAGCAGCTCTCCTCAGGAAAACATTCAGTACTTC	CASSSPQENIQYF
TRBV19	.	.	TRBJ1-1	TGTGCCAGTAGTAAGACAGTTCTGAACACTGAAGCTTTCTTT	CASSKTVLNTEAFF
TRBV19	few	.	TRBJ2-1	TGTGCCAGTAGTATCGGGGTAGGAAATGAGCAGTTCTTC	CASSIGVGNEQFF
TRBV29-1	.	TRBD2	TRBJ2-2	TGCAGCGGACTAGCGGGAGCCATTACGAACACCGGGGAGCTGTTTTTT	CSGLAGAITNTGELFF
TRBV12-3/TRBV12-4	.	.	TRBJ2-7	TGTGCCAGCAGCCCTCTCCCAGGGACCCCCTACGAGCAGTACTTC	CASSPLPGTPYEQYF
TRBV29-1	few	.	TRBJ1-1	TGCAGCGTCCATGGCGCTGAAGCTTTCTTT	CSVHGAEAFF
TRBV12-3/TRBV12-4	few	.	TRBJ2-1	TGTGCCAGCAGTCCTGGATGGTGGCAGTTCTTC	CASSPGWWQFF
TRBV6-6	.	.	TRBJ1-6	TGTGCCAGCACCCCGGCCACTTCACCCCTCCACTTT	CASTPATSPLHF
TRBV29-1	.	TRBD1	TRBJ2-2	TGCAGCGTTCAAGGGGGCCTTTTCAACACCGGGGAGCTGTTTTTT	CSVQGGLFNTGELFF
TRBV29-1	.	TRBD2	TRBJ2-5	TGCAGCGTTGGTGGACTAGAGGAAGAGACCCAGTACTTC	CSVGGLEEETQYF
TRBV29-1	.	TRBD2	TRBJ2-1	TGCAGCGTTGAAGGACGATCGGGAGGACCCTACAATGAGCAGTTCTTC	CSVEGRSGGPYNEQFF
TRBV29-1	.	.	TRBJ2-7	TGCAGCGTTGTGCCCGGGAGCTCCTACGAGCAGTACTTC	CSVVPGSSYEQYF
TRBV27	.	TRBD1	TRBJ1-5	TGTGCCAGCAGATCGGGACAGCTACCTCAGCCCCAGCATTTT	CASRSGQLPQPQHF
TRBV6-5	.	.	TRBJ1-1	TGTGCCAGCAGTTATACGAACACTGAAGCTTTCTTT	CASSYTNTEAFF
TRBV6-2/TRBV6-3	.	.	TRBJ2-1	TGTGCCAGCAGTTATCCCCATACGGGAGTACAAAGCTCCTACAATGAGCAGTTCTTC	CASSYPHTGVQSSYNEQFF
TRBV29-1	.	.	TRBJ2-1	TGCAGCGCCGAGGGGAGTTACAATGAGCAGTTCTTC	CSAEGSYNEQFF
TRBV5-1	.	.	TRBJ2-3	TGCGCCAGCAGCTTGGGGTCTCTCCACACAGATACGCAGTATTTT	CASSLGSLHTDTQYF
TRBV19	.	TRBD2	TRBJ2-7	TGTGCCAGTAGTGTCGGGAGCGGGAGCTACGAGCAGTACTTC	CASSVGSGSYEQYF
TRBV29-1	.	.	TRBJ2-6	TGCAGCGCCGGGGTAAGGGCTTCTCCTGGGGCCAACGTCCTGACTTTC	CSAGVRASPGANVLTF
TRBV4-3	.	.	TRBJ1-3	TGCGCCAGCAGCCAAGAAGTGGCAGGAGCTAATGGAAACACCATATATTTT	CASSQEVAGANGNTIYF
TRBV12-3/TRBV12-4	.	TRBD1	TRBJ1-4	TGTGCCAGCAGTCACCGGGACAGTAATGAAAAACTGTTTTTT	CASSHRDSNEKLFF
TRBV19	.	.	TRBJ2-2	TGTGCCAGTAGTATTAGGGGTTCGAACACCGGGGAGCTGTTTTTT	CASSIRGSNTGELFF
TRBV29-1	.	TRBD2	TRBJ2-3	TGCAGCGGTAGCGGGAGGGCCACTGATACGCAGTATTTT	CSGSGRATDTQYF
TRBV10-3	once	.	TRBJ2-7	TGTGCCATCAGTACCAACTCCTACGAGCAGTACTTC	CAISTNSYEQYF
TRBV7-8	.	.	TRBJ2-7	TGTGCCAGCAGCTTAGGCGTCAGCCCCTACGAGCAGTACTTC	CASSLGVSPYEQYF
TRBV11-2	.	.	TRBJ1-1	TGTGCCAGCAGCTTTGTCAGGATGAACACTGAAGCTTTCTTT	CASSFVRMNTEAFF
TRBV29-1	few	TRBD2	TRBJ2-3	TGCAGCGTTGAACCAGCGGGAGCAGATACGCAGTATTTT	CSVEPAGADTQYF
TRBV7-2	.	TRBD2	TRBJ2-5	TGTGCCAGCAGCCCACTACTAGCGGGGGGTGAGACCCAGTACTTC	CASSPLLAGGETQYF
TRBV27	few	.	TRBJ2-5	TGTGCCAGCAGCCGAGGGTGGGGAATCCAAGAGACCCAGTACTTC	CASSRGWGIQETQYF
TRBV29-1	.	.	TRBJ2-3	TGCAGCGTTGAAGATCTTACTAGCACAGATACGCAGTATTTT	CSVEDLTSTDTQYF
TRBV10-3	.	TRBD1	TRBJ1-2	TGTGCCATCAGCTCGGCAGGGGGCACAGCGAATGGTGGCTACACCTTC	CAISSAGGTANGGYTF